This T cell receptor (beta chain) was identified during a study of blood T cell repertoires in COVID-19. About the research overall: There were acute and convalescent COVID-19 samples, and they came from the United States, Italy and Spain.

Profiling relied on immunoSEQ multiplex PCR, and the TCRdb table lists in-frame clones only, not all of them. The repertoire has tens of thousands of clones, roughly 76% of them found once; the top ten carry about 4%. This clone was observed once. What was sequenced was peripheral blood. The TCR comes from a woman in her forties or fifties with acute or convalescent COVID-19.

CDR3 nucleotide sequence: TGTGCCAGCTCAGTCGGGACAGGGGGCAATCAGCCCCAGCATTTT. Protein sequence: CASSVGTGGNQPQHF. V and J are TRBV18 and TRBJ1-5; 10 positions match TRBD1. The ends lost 5 bases at V and 2 bases at J; junction bases unmatched: 3. The CDR3 extends over 15 amino acids. Germline V CDR1 and CDR2: KGHSH, LQKENI. Looking up the rest from reference TRBV18 and TRBJ1-5 gives the full variable domain: NAGVMQNPRHLVRRRGQEARLRCSPMKGHSHVYWYRQLPEEGLKFMVYLQKENIIDESGMPKERFSAEFPKEGPSILRIQQVVRGDSAAYFCASSVGTGGNQPQHFGDGTRLSIL.